The 14 T cell receptor beta chains below were found in one sample sequenced in a study of patients and donors after allogeneic stem cell transplantation. TCRdb processed the RT-PCR reads anew with MiXCR; each CDR3 protein has one entry. The sample contains around 3,000 distinct CDR3 sequences, under 5.5% of which appear only once. The sample comprised blood, either unsorted or a sorted T cell fraction (not recorded which). The receptors come from a human donor who was either an allogeneic HSCT recipient or a stem cell or donor lymphocyte infusion donor (not recorded which). It is not recorded whose cells these are; they may come from a transplant donor.

In this sample, this clonotype is medium-sized. The rearrangement joins TRBV15 to TRBJ2-7, with TRBD2 matching 11 bases. The germline V gene has CDR1 LNHNV and CDR2 YYDKDF (reference sequence). Trimming at V came to 8 bases and at J to 5 bases, leaving 5 bases not matched to a gene. The CDR3 consists of 13 residues. The CDR3 region has the DNA TGTGCCACCCAAATAGCGGGAGGGAACGAGCAGTACTTC. Its translation is CATQIAGGNEQYF.

The V and J genes are TRBV19 and TRBJ2-7; D possibly corresponds to TRBD1 (5 bases). Trimming left V 5 bases short and J 4 bases short, with 12 bases between. The CDR3 consists of 13 residues. Germline assignment: CDR1 LNHDA and CDR2 SQIVND (reference sequence). CDR3 loop: CASSPGHEYEQYF. The CDR3 nucleotides are TGTGCCAGTAGTCCCGGACACGAATACGAGCAGTACTTC.

There are a few counts of this clonotype. The CDR3 nucleotides are TGTGCCAGTGGGCCCGAGAAAGAGACCCAGTACTTC. This codes for CASGPEKETQYF. The rearrangement links TRBV18 to TRBJ2-5; no clear D. The CDR3 runs to 12 residues. V was shortened by 9 bases and J by 3 bases, with 11 bases between the two germline ends. CDR1 KGHSH and CDR2 LQKENI come from the germline V gene.

The chain combines TRBV10-3 with TRBJ2-6, with D unresolved. The CDR3 spans 16 residues. The V end lost 4 bases, the J end lost 0 bases, and 10 bases lay between the germline ends. The germline gives CDR1 ENHRY, CDR2 SYGVKD. The CDR3 loop reads CAISVLGHSGANVLTF. The CDR3 nucleotides are TGTGCCATCAGTGTCCTGGGTCACTCTGGGGCCAACGTCCTGACTTTC.

V gene TRBV12-3 or TRBV12-4 combines with J gene TRBJ2-2, with 10 bases that match TRBD1. Germline trimming cut 5 bases from V and 7 bases from J; bases unmatched to any gene: 7. This CDR3 has 15 amino acids. The CDR3 region is CASSQPGTGDGELFF. In DNA, the CDR3 is TGTGCCAGCAGTCAACCCGGGACAGGGGACGGGGAGCTGTTTTTT.

The rearrangement joins TRBV4-2 to TRBJ2-3, with TRBD2 matching over 10 bases. The germline CDR1 and CDR2 sequences are LGHNA and YNFKEQ. The CDR3 is 15 residues long. V lost 5 bases, J lost 7 bases, and 9 bases stayed unmatched. The CDR3 region is CASSIPSGSLNTQYF. Here the CDR3 DNA reads TGTGCCAGCAGCATTCCTAGCGGGAGCTTGAATACGCAGTATTTT.

This clonotype is medium-sized. V and J are TRBV11-2 and TRBJ2-5; TRBD1 matches 8 bases. The V gene end was trimmed by 4 bases and the J gene end by 4 bases; junction bases not matched to a gene: 5. Germline V lookup: CDR1 SGHAT, CDR2 FQNNGV. CDR3 length equals 14 residues. The CDR3 protein is CASSSTGGRETQYF. The CDR3 DNA sequence: TGTGCCAGCAGCTCTACAGGGGGGCGAGAGACCCAGTACTTC.

This clonotype was detected only a few times. The gene calls are TRBV30 and TRBJ1-1; no clear D. CDR1 is GTSNPN, CDR2 SVGIG, per germline (reference sequence). The CDR3 is made up of 11 amino acids. The ends were cut back, 4 bases at V and 10 bases at J, with 13 bases in the middle. The CDR3, as DNA: TGTGCCTGGACCTCCCCGTGGGCAGCTTTCTTT. Translation: CAWTSPWAAFF.

The gene calls are TRBV28 and TRBJ2-7, with 7 bases fitting TRBD2. V dropped 1 base and J dropped 3; count of bases not matched to a gene: 6. There are 15 residues in the CDR3. Germline V gene sequence: CDR1 MDHEN, CDR2 SYDVKM. CDR3 in amino acids: CASSLSAGVGYEQYF. DNA for the CDR3: TGTGCCAGCAGTTTATCTGCGGGAGTTGGCTACGAGCAGTACTTC.

This clonotype is categorized as medium-sized. This chain uses TRBV28 with TRBJ2-4; weak D call: TRBD1 (6 bases). The germline gives CDR1 MDHEN, CDR2 SYDVKM. Trimming left V 5 bases short and J 0 bases short, with 11 bases between. The CDR3 has 15 amino acids. DNA of the CDR3: TGTGCCAGCAGTCTGGGACATAAAGCCAAAAACATTCAGTACTTC. Its translation: CASSLGHKAKNIQYF.

This clonotype is labeled as medium-sized. The chain links TRBV6-2 or TRBV6-3 to TRBJ1-1; D is unclear. The germline gives CDR1 MNHEY, CDR2 SVGEGT. With 5 bases removed from V and 1 base from J, the gap between germline ends came to 8 bases. The CDR3 loop spans 13 amino acids. In DNA, the CDR3 is TGTGCCAGCAGTCTTACAAGGAACACTGAAGCTTTCTTT. As protein: CASSLTRNTEAFF.

The chain recombines TRBV7-2 with TRBJ1-1, with D possibly TRBD1 on 6 matching bases. Per germline, CDR1 SGHTA and CDR2 FQGNSA. This CDR3 contains 14 residues. V was trimmed by 3 bases and J by 0 bases, leaving 8 bases between them. CDR3 amino acids: CASSLGAMNTEAFF. The CDR3 DNA reads as TGTGCCAGCAGCTTGGGGGCCATGAACACTGAAGCTTTCTTT.

This clonotype qualifies as medium-sized. The V gene is TRBV20-1, the J gene TRBJ2-2; weak D call: TRBD1 (6 bases). From germline, CDR1 is DFQATT and CDR2 SNEGSKA (reference sequence). V was pared by 3 bases and J by 2 bases, with 16 bases between. The CDR3 covers 16 residues. CDR3: CSASDTLDRNTGELFF. CDR3 in DNA: TGCAGTGCTAGTGACACATTGGACAGAAACACCGGGGAGCTGTTTTTT.

This clonotype was found a few times. The CDR3 loop is CASRSQGATGELFF. CDR3 coding DNA: TGTGCCAGCAGGTCCCAGGGGGCCACCGGGGAGCTGTTTTTT. The chain has TRBV7-9 and TRBJ2-2; 8 nucleotides match TRBD1. Germline CDR1 and CDR2: SEHNR and FQNEAQ (reference sequence). V lost 6 bases and J lost 4; bases outside the gene matches: 4. The length of the CDR3 is 14 residues.